One and the same sample provided the 27 T cell receptor beta chains below, sequenced in a study of response to subunit inactivated influenza vaccine. TCRdb reprocessed the RT-PCR reads with MiXCR, giving one entry per CDR3 protein. The sample shows 530,000 or so distinct CDR3 sequences, 14% of them seen only once. Material: PBMCs from blood, obtained about 11 days after vaccination. Every receptor here comes from a man between 50 and 59 years old who received an inactivated influenza vaccine.

This clonotype was picked up a small number of times. The rearrangement joins TRBV11-2 to TRBJ2-5, with a weak D call TRBD1 (5 bases). Germline V CDR1 and CDR2: SGHAT, FQNNGV. With 1 base removed from V and 4 bases from J, the gap between germline ends came to 13 bases. CDR3 size: 15 residues. The CDR3 loop is CASSLGPGLGETQYF. The CDR3 region has the DNA TGTGCCAGCAGCTTAGGCCCAGGGTTAGGAGAGACCCAGTACTTC.

This clonotype was counted ten times or more. Germline is not matched at one junction end, which may reflect a read error. The CDR3 protein is CASSLVPNEKLFF. In DNA form, the CDR3 reads TGTGCCAGCAGCTTAGTGCCAAATGAAAAACTGTTTTTT. The chain is built from TRBV5-1 and TRBJ1-4; D ambiguous. From germline, CDR1 is SGHRS and CDR2 YFSETQ. This CDR3 has 13 residues.

V gene TRBV2 combines with J gene TRBJ2-3; D unclear. Germline lookup yields CDR1 SNHLY and CDR2 FYNNEI. V lost 0 bases and J lost 0, with 13 bases in between. The CDR3 length is 17 residues. CDR3 region: CASSEALAYTSTDTQYF. The CDR3 DNA reads TGTGCCAGCAGTGAAGCGTTGGCCTACACTAGCACAGATACGCAGTATTTT.

The V call is TRBV20-1, the J call TRBJ2-3; TRBD2 matches 8 bases. After removal of 0 bases from V and 5 bases from J, the junction contained 4 bases not matched to a gene. The CDR3 sequence is 14 residues long. Germline values: CDR1 DFQATT, CDR2 SNEGSKA (reference sequence). The chain's CDR3 is CSARDGGRIDTQYF. The CDR3 DNA follows: TGCAGTGCTAGAGACGGCGGGAGGATAGATACGCAGTATTTT.

The V gene is TRBV6-1, the J gene TRBJ1-1; a weak D match, TRBD1 (6 bases). V lost 6 bases to trimming and J lost 2 bases, with 16 bases between them. The CDR3 is made up of 15 amino acids. Germline V gene data show CDR1 as MNHNS and CDR2 as SASEGT. CDR3 bases: TGTGCCAGCAGCCGGGCAATGACAGGAAACACTGAAGCTTTCTTT. This sequence encodes CASSRAMTGNTEAFF.

V gene TRBV7-2 combines with J gene TRBJ2-5; weak D call: TRBD2 (5 bases). The length of the CDR3 is 14 residues. V gave up 1 base and J gave up 3 bases, with 9 bases separating them. Germline V gene lookup returns CDR1 SGHTA and CDR2 FQGNSA. Here the CDR3 DNA reads TGTGCCAGCAGCTTAGATCCCGGGAAAGAGACCCAGTACTTC. It is translated as CASSLDPGKETQYF. The whole variable domain, remainder taken from reference TRBV7-2 and TRBJ2-5, is GAGVSQSPSNKVTEKGKDVELRCDPISGHTALYWYRQSLGQGLEFLIYFQGNSAPDKSGLPSDRFSAERTGGSVSTLTIQRTQQEDSAVYLCASSLDPGKETQYFGPGTRLLVL.

This clonotype was detected a few times. The chain is built from TRBV27 and TRBJ2-7, with 9 bases aligning to TRBD1. With 2 bases clipped from V and 6 bases from J, the junction kept 11 bases outside the gene matches. The CDR3 consists of 16 residues. The germline V gene has CDR1 MNHEY and CDR2 SMNVEV (reference sequence). CDR3 loop: CASSLALGQGTVEQYF. CDR3 in DNA: TGTGCCAGCAGTTTAGCCTTGGGACAGGGAACGGTCGAGCAGTACTTC.

This clonotype has more than one count but fewer than ten. The chain carries TRBV28 and TRBJ2-3; D possibly corresponds to TRBD2 (5 bases). Germline lookup yields CDR1 MDHEN and CDR2 SYDVKM. The CDR3 length is 14 residues. Trimming removed 6 bases at V and 4 bases at J, with 14 bases between. CDR3 DNA sequence: TGTGCCAGCAGATTTATCGGGAACTCAGATACGCAGTATTTT. This codes for CASRFIGNSDTQYF. Full variable domain (outside the CDR3, taken from reference TRBV28 and TRBJ2-3): DVKVTQSSRYLVKRTGEKVFLECVQDMDHENMFWYRQDPGLGLRLIYFSYDVKMKEKGDIPEGYSVSREKKERFSLILESASTNQTSMYLCASRFIGNSDTQYFGPGTRLTVL.

The chain employs TRBV5-1 and TRBJ2-1, with 7 bases lining up with TRBD1. With 4 bases clipped from V and 6 bases from J, the junction kept 10 bases outside the gene matches. The CDR3 has 15 amino acids. From germline, CDR1 is SGHRS and CDR2 YFSETQ. The CDR3 here is CASSPSGTEFNEQFF. The CDR3 nucleotides read TGCGCCAGCAGCCCCTCCGGGACAGAGTTCAATGAGCAGTTCTTC.

The chain uses TRBV18 and TRBJ2-3; 12 nucleotides agree with TRBD1. Germline-derived CDR1 and CDR2 are KGHSH and LQKENI. The CDR3 is 17 residues long. After removal of 4 bases from V and 5 bases from J, the junction contained 10 bases not matched to a gene. The CDR3 DNA reads as TGTGCCAGCTCACAAACCCCGGGACAGGGGGCGATAGATACGCAGTATTTT. Translated: CASSQTPGQGAIDTQYF.

The V gene is TRBV11-2, the J gene TRBJ2-1; 8 nucleotides agree with TRBD2. Per the germline V gene, CDR1 is SGHAT and CDR2 is FQNNGV. This CDR3 has 18 amino acids. With V trimmed by 7 bases and J by 3 bases, 17 bases remained unmatched. For the CDR3, the DNA is TGTGCCAGCACCAACACCCTTTTAGCGGGAATGGTCTACAATGAGCAGTTCTTC. It codes for CASTNTLLAGMVYNEQFF.

This clonotype has more than one count but fewer than ten. The V and J genes are TRBV9 and TRBJ2-3, with D possibly TRBD2 on 6 matching bases. Trimming took off 3 bases at V and 0 bases at J, with 11 bases between the two ends. The CDR3 totals 15 residues. Germline V gene data show CDR1 as SGDLS and CDR2 as YYNGEE. The CDR3 nucleotides read TGTGCCAGCAGCGCATCTAGCGTAAGCACAGATACGCAGTATTTT. Translation gives CASSASSVSTDTQYF.

A few counts support this clonotype. The rearrangement links TRBV7-2 to TRBJ2-1, with 10 bases fitting TRBD2. The trim removed 5 bases at V and 9 bases at J, leaving 7 bases unmatched. Germline assignment: CDR1 SGHTA and CDR2 FQGNSA. The length of the CDR3 is 14 residues. The CDR3 loop reads CASSLSSGSFEQFF. CDR3 bases: TGTGCCAGCAGCCTCTCTAGCGGGAGTTTTGAGCAGTTCTTC. The full variable domain, its missing parts supplied by reference TRBV7-2 and TRBJ2-1, is GAGVSQSPSNKVTEKGKDVELRCDPISGHTALYWYRQSLGQGLEFLIYFQGNSAPDKSGLPSDRFSAERTGGSVSTLTIQRTQQEDSAVYLCASSLSSGSFEQFFGPGTRLTVL.

V gene TRBV6-1 combines with J gene TRBJ2-6, with no clear D. Trimming removed 7 bases from V and 4 bases from J, with 11 bases in between. The germline CDR1 and CDR2 sequences are MNHNS and SASEGT. The CDR3 has 14 amino acids. The CDR3 DNA reads as TGTGCCAGCAAGGCTCGGACCGGGGCCAACGTCCTGACTTTC. Encoded protein: CASKARTGANVLTF.

The gene calls are TRBV6-1 and TRBJ1-5; D gene unclear. Germline CDR1 is MNHNS and CDR2 is SASEGT. This CDR3 is built from 13 residues. With 7 bases removed from V and 3 bases from J, the gap between germline ends came to 10 bases. The CDR3 nucleotides are TGTGCCAGCACCCCGACGGCCAATCAGCCCCAGCATTTT. The encoded protein is CASTPTANQPQHF.

J is TRBJ1-6 and V is TRBV12-3 or TRBV12-4, with a possible D match to TRBD1 (6 bases). This CDR3 comprises 15 residues. V gave up 6 bases and J gave up 7 bases, with 16 bases separating them. CDR3 sequence: CASSGNRATNSPLHF. As DNA, the CDR3 is TGTGCCAGCAGCGGAAACAGGGCTACCAATTCACCCCTCCACTTT.

This chain connects TRBV5-1 to TRBJ2-3; no reliable D call. Between the trimmed V and J ends, which lost 3 bases and 3 bases, there was a span of 11 bases. The germline CDR1 and CDR2 sequences are SGHRS and YFSETQ. This CDR3 comprises 14 residues. The CDR3 DNA reads as TGCGCCAGCAGCTCCGGAGAGAAGACAGATACGCAGTATTTT. It specifies CASSSGEKTDTQYF.

V usage is TRBV5-1 and J usage is TRBJ2-7; a possible D gene is TRBD2 (6 bases). Germline V gene lookup returns CDR1 SGHRS and CDR2 YFSETQ. The CDR3 has 14 amino acids. The germline V and J ends were trimmed by 0 bases and 3 bases, with 10 bases remaining between them. CDR3 in amino acids: CASSLEGGFYEQYF. Written as DNA, the CDR3 is TGCGCCAGCAGCTTGGAGGGAGGATTCTACGAGCAGTACTTC.

As regards this clonotype: At one end the junction does not follow the germline gene, possibly because of a read error. This chain links TRBV20-1 with TRBJ1-1, with a tentative D call TRBD1 (5 bases). This CDR3 is 16 amino acids long. Germline V gene data show CDR1 as DFQATT and CDR2 as SNEGSKA (reference sequence). The CDR3 spells CSARDVIDGGDTEACF. As DNA, the CDR3 is TGCAGTGCTAGAGATGTGATCGACGGGGGTGACACTGAAGCTTGCTTT.

V gene TRBV11-2 combines with J gene TRBJ2-3, with a weak D call TRBD1 (6 bases). The CDR3 is 13 amino acids. V was cut by 7 bases and J by 2 bases, with 10 bases left in between. The germline CDR1 and CDR2 sequences are SGHAT and FQNNGV. The CDR3 is CASTQGYTDTQYF. CDR3 DNA sequence: TGTGCCAGCACCCAGGGGTACACAGATACGCAGTATTTT.

This clonotype was counted a few times. V usage is TRBV7-2 and J usage is TRBJ2-1; 15 bases match TRBD2. Germline V gives CDR1 SGHTA, CDR2 FQGNSA. V was clipped by 7 bases and J by 7 bases; unmatched bases: 2. The CDR3 has 14 amino acids. The CDR3: CASTGTSGRNEQFF. In DNA, the CDR3 is TGTGCCAGCACCGGGACTAGCGGGAGGAATGAGCAGTTCTTC. Filled out from reference TRBV7-2 and TRBJ2-1, the complete variable domain reads GAGVSQSPSNKVTEKGKDVELRCDPISGHTALYWYRQSLGQGLEFLIYFQGNSAPDKSGLPSDRFSAERTGGSVSTLTIQRTQQEDSAVYLCASTGTSGRNEQFFGPGTRLTVL.

This clonotype was counted between two and nine times. CDR3 coding DNA: TGTGCCAGCAGTTTTATAGGGGCGGGTACCGGGGAGCTGTTTTTT. Protein product: CASSFIGAGTGELFF. This chain connects TRBV12-3 or TRBV12-4 to TRBJ2-2; either TRBD1 or TRBD2 may fit D (5 bases each). CDR3 length equals 15 residues. Deletions cut 3 bases from V and 5 bases from J, with 13 bases between.

In this sample, this clonotype turned up a few times. The chain recombines TRBV15 with TRBJ2-7, with 10 bases aligning to TRBD2. The CDR3 runs to 15 residues. The J segment lost 2 bases and the V segment lost 0 bases, leaving 1 base of the junction unmatched. Germline V gene lookup returns CDR1 LNHNV and CDR2 YYDKDF (reference sequence). The CDR3 coding sequence is TGTGCCACCAGCAGAGATACTAGCGGGACCTACGAGCAGTACTTC. Its protein product is CATSRDTSGTYEQYF.

This chain links TRBV7-2 with TRBJ2-3; D remains ambiguous. The CDR3 is 13 amino acids. The V end was cut by 4 bases, the J end by 4 bases, with 9 bases between. CDR1 SGHTA and CDR2 FQGNSA come from the germline V gene. This CDR3 reads CASSSNLADTQYF. Written as DNA, the CDR3 is TGTGCCAGCAGCTCGAACCTAGCAGATACGCAGTATTTT.

This clonotype was counted only a few times. The CDR3 DNA sequence: TGTGCCAGCAGCCAAAGGGCAGGATCTGCGGGAGGGGAAGAGACCCAGTACTTC. Amino acids: CASSQRAGSAGGEETQYF. The rearrangement uses TRBV4-2 and TRBJ2-5; 9 positions agree with TRBD2. With V trimmed by 2 bases and J by 3 bases, 13 bases remained unmatched. The length of the CDR3 is 18 residues. Per germline, CDR1 LGHNA and CDR2 YNFKEQ.

The chain carries TRBV20-1 and TRBJ2-5; D might be TRBD1 (6 bases). Germline V gene data show CDR1 as DFQATT and CDR2 as SNEGSKA (reference sequence). There are 14 residues in the CDR3. The V end lost 6 bases, the J end lost 8 bases, and 22 bases lay between the germline ends. The DNA for the CDR3 is TGCAGTGCAGACAGGAACCCAACCTCAGGAACCCAGTACTTC. Translating it yields CSADRNPTSGTQYF.

This clonotype showed up just a few times. DNA of the CDR3: TGTGCCAGCAGCAGAAGGACAGGGGAAGATCCAGATACGCAGTATTTT. Translating gives CASSRRTGEDPDTQYF. V and J are TRBV7-9 and TRBJ2-3; 9 positions match TRBD1. The trim removed 5 bases at V and 4 bases at J, leaving 10 bases unmatched. The CDR3 sequence is 16 residues long. Germline V gene lookup returns CDR1 SEHNR and CDR2 FQNEAQ (reference sequence).